This T cell receptor (beta chain) was documented in a study of metastatic and nonmetastatic thyroid tumors. Study at large: Blood and tumor or nodule tissue repertoires from malignant and benign thyroid patients were compared.

Germline V CDR1 and CDR2: LGHNA, YSLEER. The CDR3 has 15 residues. V lost 0 bases to trimming and J lost 7 bases, with 13 bases between them. In the authors' methods: Clinicopathological groups differed in CDR3, with these differences serving to build a distant-metastasis classifier for papillary thyroid cancer. TCRdb reanalyzed the PCR reads with MiXCR. TCRdb, not the authors, supplied the V and J calls. The sample shows several thousand clones, less than 35% of them seen only once. There were no patients who had received any treatment before thyroid surgery. What was sequenced was adjacent normal tissue. This rearrangement joins TRBV4-3 to TRBJ1-5; possibly TRBD1 for D (5 bases). The source is a female donor with papillary thyroid cancer or a benign thyroid nodule (not recorded which). Some clones in this sample may be carry-over from other donors' samples. The chain's CDR3 is CASSQEKGTGQPQHF. The CDR3 DNA sequence: TGCGCCAGCAGCCAAGAGAAGGGGACGGGGCAGCCCCAGCATTTT.